The clone carrying this TCR beta chain appeared a few times. Its antigen is currently unknown. Vbeta (60) and Jbeta (13) primers were used in the PCR. The assay was immunoSEQ multiplex PCR, and TCRdb's table has in-frame clones only and misses some. The sample holds 110,000 or so clones, around 75% seen once. CDR3 length: 16 residues. Germline-derived CDR1 and CDR2 are LGHNA and YSLEER. V lost 0 bases and J 6 bases, leaving 18 bases between the germline ends. This entry is derived from a study of cytomegalovirus exposure and HLA in healthy donors. General study findings and limits: The classifier reportedly diagnosed cytomegalovirus status with high specificity and sensitivity. In a later analysis, at a false discovery rate of 0.05, some 15,000 TCR beta sequences were associated with HLA alleles.

The donors were healthy bone marrow donors. V gene TRBV4-3 combines with J gene TRBJ2-7; unclear D gene. This TCR came from a woman aged 40 to 50 in good health and CMV-seropositive. Sequenced material: PBMCs. The DNA for the CDR3 is TGCGCCAGCAGCCAAGACTATAGCTGGCTCTTCTCCGAGCAGTACTTC. It codes for CASSQDYSWLFSEQYF.